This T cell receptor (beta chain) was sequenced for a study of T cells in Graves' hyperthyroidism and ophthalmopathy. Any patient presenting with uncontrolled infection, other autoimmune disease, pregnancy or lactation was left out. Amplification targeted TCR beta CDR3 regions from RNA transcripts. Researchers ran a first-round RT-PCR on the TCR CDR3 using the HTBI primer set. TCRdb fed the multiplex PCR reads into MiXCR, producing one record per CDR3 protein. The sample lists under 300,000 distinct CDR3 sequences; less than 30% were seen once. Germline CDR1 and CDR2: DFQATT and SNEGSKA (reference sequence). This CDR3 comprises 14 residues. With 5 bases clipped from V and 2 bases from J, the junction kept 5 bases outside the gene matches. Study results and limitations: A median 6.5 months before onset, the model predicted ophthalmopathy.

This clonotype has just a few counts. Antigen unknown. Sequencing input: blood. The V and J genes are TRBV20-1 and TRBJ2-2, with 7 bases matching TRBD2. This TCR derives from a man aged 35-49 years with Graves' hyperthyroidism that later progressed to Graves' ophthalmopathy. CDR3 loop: CSAPSSGNTGELFF. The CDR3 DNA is TGCAGTGCTCCCTCTAGCGGAAACACCGGGGAGCTGTTTTTT.